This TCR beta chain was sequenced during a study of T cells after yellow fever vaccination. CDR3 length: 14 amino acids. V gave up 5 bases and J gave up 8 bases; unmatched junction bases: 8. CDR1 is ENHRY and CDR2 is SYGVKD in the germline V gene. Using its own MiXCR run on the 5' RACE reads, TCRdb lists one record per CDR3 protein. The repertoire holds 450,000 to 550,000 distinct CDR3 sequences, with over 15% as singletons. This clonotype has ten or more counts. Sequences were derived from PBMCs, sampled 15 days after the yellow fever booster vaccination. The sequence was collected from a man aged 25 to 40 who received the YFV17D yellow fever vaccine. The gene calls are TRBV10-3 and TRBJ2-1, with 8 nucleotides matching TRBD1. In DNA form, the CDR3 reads TGTGCCATCAGTCTGACTGAGGACAGGGATGAGCAGTTCTTC. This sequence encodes CAISLTEDRDEQFF.